These 9 T cell receptor beta chains were all obtained from the same sample, sequenced in a study of graft-versus-host responses after intestinal transplantation. Their antigens are not known. Sequenced by immunoSEQ multiplex PCR; TCRdb stores in-frame clones only, minus some. The profile shows 60,000 to 65,000 clones, 85% to 95% of them singletons. The input for sequencing was unstimulated CD8+ T cells sorted from spleen or lymph node cells, taken before transplant. These receptors came from a human donor who was the organ donor for an intestinal transplant.

The V call is TRBV2, the J call TRBJ1-2, with TRBD1 as a possible D gene (5 bases). This CDR3 has 17 residues. V lost 3 bases and J 5 bases, leaving 22 bases between the germline ends. Germline V gene lookup returns CDR1 SNHLY and CDR2 FYNNEI. The CDR3 spells CASSEIRAEKTWYGYTF. As DNA, the CDR3 is TGTGCCAGCAGTGAGATCAGGGCAGAAAAAACTTGGTATGGCTACACCTTC.

The chain has TRBV30 and TRBJ1-1; 8 bases fit TRBD1. The CDR3 contains 13 residues. Germline values: CDR1 GTSNPN, CDR2 SVGIG (reference sequence). The J segment lost 10 bases and the V segment lost 0 bases, leaving 7 bases of the junction unmatched. The CDR3 coding sequence is TGTGCCTGGAGTGTAGAAAGTGGGACAGGAGCTTTCTTT. This translates into CAWSVESGTGAFF.

The chain uses TRBV9 and TRBJ2-1; TRBD1 is a possible D gene (5 bases). CDR3 size: 12 residues. Trimming took off 3 bases at V and 9 bases at J, with 10 bases between the two ends. Germline lookup yields CDR1 SGDLS and CDR2 YYNGEE. CDR3 sequence: CASSEGWGEQFF. In DNA form, the CDR3 reads TGTGCCAGCAGCGAGGGGTGGGGTGAGCAGTTCTTC.

This clone was picked up a small number of times. The genes are TRBV30 and TRBJ2-7, with D possibly matching TRBD2 (5 bases). This CDR3 contains 13 residues. V dropped 1 base and J dropped 2 bases, with 9 bases sitting between them. In germline, CDR1 is GTSNPN, CDR2 SVGIG (reference sequence). The CDR3 nucleotides are TGTGCCTGGAGTGGCGGGTACACCTACGAGCAGTACTTC. It codes for CAWSGGYTYEQYF.

The chain has TRBV28 and TRBJ2-3; perhaps TRBD2 as D (6 bases). Germline CDR1 reads MDHEN; CDR2 reads SYDVKM. V was trimmed by 5 bases and J by 2 bases, leaving 17 bases between them. The CDR3 extends over 16 amino acids. The CDR3 is CASSLNTGTYTDTQYF. As DNA, the CDR3 is TGTGCCAGCAGTCTGAACACCGGGACTTACACAGATACGCAGTATTTT. The whole variable domain, filled in from reference TRBV28 and TRBJ2-3, reads DVKVTQSSRYLVKRTGEKVFLECVQDMDHENMFWYRQDPGLGLRLIYFSYDVKMKEKGDIPEGYSVSREKKERFSLILESASTNQTSMYLCASSLNTGTYTDTQYFGPGTRLTVL.

The chain recombines TRBV28 with TRBJ2-1; no clear D gene. Germline V gives CDR1 MDHEN, CDR2 SYDVKM. The CDR3 is 10 residues long. V was cut by 6 bases and J by 5 bases, with 2 bases left in between. The DNA of the CDR3 is TGTGCCAGCAGCAACAATGAGCAGTTCTTC. It specifies CASSNNEQFF.

J is TRBJ2-5 and V is TRBV9, with 7 bases matching TRBD1. This CDR3 comprises 13 residues. The junction had 2 bases not matched to a gene; V was cut back by 4 bases and J by 2 bases. The V gene's germline CDR1 is SGDLS and CDR2 YYNGEE. In nucleotides, the CDR3 is TGTGCCAGCAGCTGGGACAGTCAAGAGACCCAGTACTTC. Encoded protein: CASSWDSQETQYF.

This rearrangement joins TRBV5-7 to TRBJ2-7; a weak D match, TRBD1 (6 bases). TRBV5-7 is annotated as an ORF whose role is uncertain. The V end lost 3 bases, the J end lost 0 bases, and 25 bases lay between the germline ends. The CDR3 extends over 19 amino acids. Here the CDR3 DNA reads TGTGCCAGCAGCTCGCCCCGGCCAAAACAGGGAGAGAGCTCCTACGAGCAGTACTTC. It encodes CASSSPRPKQGESSYEQYF.

The chain links TRBV6-1 to TRBJ2-1, with D possibly being TRBD2 (6 bases). The germline V and J ends were trimmed by 7 bases and 8 bases, with 21 bases remaining between them. The CDR3 sequence is 15 residues long. CDR1 and CDR2 (germline): MNHNS, SASEGT. For the CDR3, the DNA is TGTGCCAGCACACGCGCGGCGGGATCCGCGGATGAGCAGTTCTTC. It specifies CASTRAAGSADEQFF.